This is a list of T cell receptor beta chains from one sample in a study of technical replicates of blood from a handful of donors. Assay: immunoSEQ multiplex PCR; the TCRdb copy retains only in-frame clones and omits some. The sample includes under 85,000 clones, roughly 96% of them seen just once. Sequenced sample: T cells isolated from PBMCs. These receptors were taken from a human donor in good health. The CDR3 runs from the conserved cysteine through the conserved F or W. The D gene is left open where the match is weak. Clone size is not always given. Where it is, it says once, few, many or a class for expanded clones.

j_gene	d_gene	v_gene	abundance	CDR3aa	CDR3nt
TRBJ2-7	TRBD2	TRBV10-3	.	CAISGLGGSGEQYF	TGTGCCATCAGTGGGCTGGGGGGGAGTGGCGAGCAGTACTTC
TRBJ2-1	TRBD1	TRBV6-1	.	CAIWKGAEAYNEQFF	TGTGCCATCTGGAAGGGGGCAGAAGCCTACAATGAGCAGTTCTTC
TRBJ2-1	.	TRBV6-4	.	CASSDGDFRREQFF	TGTGCCAGCAGTGACGGAGACTTCAGACGGGAGCAGTTCTTC
TRBJ1-1	.	TRBV5-6	.	CASSFLENTEAFF	TGTGCCAGCAGCTTTTTAGAGAACACTGAAGCTTTCTTT
TRBJ2-3	TRBD2	TRBV5-4	.	CASSLGAGATDTQYF	TGTGCCAGCAGCTTAGGAGCGGGAGCTACAGATACGCAGTATTTT
TRBJ2-1	TRBD1	TRBV28	.	CASSLLGGGTGVYNEQFF	TGTGCCAGCAGTTTATTAGGCGGGGGGACAGGGGTTTACAATGAGCAGTTCTTC
TRBJ2-1	.	TRBV5-1	.	CASSLGSSYNEQFF	TGCGCCAGCAGCTTGGGGAGCTCCTACAATGAGCAGTTCTTC
TRBJ1-2	TRBD1	TRBV4-1	.	CASSQKTGDGDGYTF	TGCGCCAGCAGCCAAAAGACAGGGGATGGGGATGGCTACACCTTC
TRBJ2-1	TRBD2	TRBV15	.	CATSRDLAGGRNEQFF	TGTGCCACCAGCAGAGATCTAGCGGGAGGGCGGAATGAGCAGTTCTTC
TRBJ1-5	TRBD1	TRBV7-9	.	CASSKGQANQPQHF	TGTGCCAGCAGCAAAGGACAGGCTAATCAGCCCCAGCATTTT
TRBJ2-7	.	TRBV13	once	CASSPGPSSYEQYF	TGTGCCAGCAGCCCCGGCCCTAGCTCCTACGAGCAGTACTTC
TRBJ2-7	.	TRBV4-1	once	CASSQDNSYEQYF	TGCGCCAGCAGCCAAGATAACTCCTACGAGCAGTACTTC
TRBJ2-7	TRBD2	TRBV5-1	.	CASSSGLAGDEQYF	TGCGCCAGCAGCTCGGGACTAGCGGGAGACGAGCAGTACTTC
TRBJ2-2	TRBD2	TRBV5-6	.	CASSFDLIAGGRAGELFF	TGTGCCAGCAGCTTCGACCTTATAGCGGGGGGAAGGGCCGGGGAGCTGTTTTTT
TRBJ2-4	.	TRBV5-1	.	CASSLVSVLAKNIQYF	TGCGCCAGCAGCTTGGTTTCAGTTCTAGCCAAAAACATTCAGTACTTC
TRBJ2-3	TRBD2	TRBV10-3	.	CAISESRGDTDTQYF	TGTGCCATCAGTGAGTCACGGGGGGACACAGATACGCAGTATTTT
TRBJ2-1	TRBD2	TRBV6-6	.	CASNLAGGPYNEQFF	TGTGCCAGCAATCTAGCGGGAGGACCCTACAATGAGCAGTTCTTC
TRBJ1-2	TRBD1	TRBV6-1	.	CASSEIRDRPWYGYTF	TGTGCCAGCAGTGAAATCAGGGACAGGCCTTGGTATGGCTACACCTTC
TRBJ2-1	TRBD2	TRBV6-1	.	CASSTSGRGEQFF	TGTGCCAGCAGTACTAGCGGGAGGGGGGAGCAGTTCTTC
TRBJ1-4	.	TRBV2	once	CASMSGRGSTNEKLFF	TGTGCCAGCATGTCGGGCAGGGGCTCGACTAATGAAAAACTGTTTTTT
TRBJ2-7	.	TRBV7-8	.	CASSDGQLHEQYF	TGTGCCAGCAGCGACGGACAGCTCCACGAGCAGTACTTC
TRBJ1-2	.	TRBV13	.	CASSLSDSQGSYGYTF	TGTGCCAGCAGCCTATCGGACAGTCAAGGAAGCTATGGCTACACCTTC
TRBJ2-2	.	TRBV6-5	.	CASSMTATGTGELFF	TGTGCCAGCAGTATGACCGCTACGGGCACCGGGGAGCTGTTTTTT
TRBJ1-2	.	TRBV5-1	.	CASSLDGQSYGYTF	TGCGCCAGCAGCTTGGATGGGCAATCCTATGGCTACACCTTC
TRBJ1-5	.	TRBV5-4	.	CASSLVPGGNQPQHF	TGTGCCAGCAGCTTGGTACCGGGGGGCAATCAGCCCCAGCATTTT
TRBJ2-5	TRBD2	TRBV7-9	.	CASSLELARETQYF	TGTGCCAGCAGCTTAGAACTAGCGAGAGAGACCCAGTACTTC
TRBJ2-5	TRBD2	TRBV7-2	.	CASSRTSRETQYF	TGTGCCAGCAGCAGGACTAGTCGAGAGACCCAGTACTTC
TRBJ1-3	.	TRBV9	.	CASSPHLTGPGNTIYF	TGTGCCAGCAGCCCTCACCTCACAGGACCTGGAAACACCATATATTTT
TRBJ2-7	.	TRBV2	.	CASNVGGYEQYF	TGTGCCAGCAATGTAGGGGGCTACGAGCAGTACTTC
TRBJ2-5	TRBD2	TRBV5-4	.	CASSSPTSGGPQMETQYF	TGTGCCAGCAGCTCTCCGACTAGCGGGGGGCCGCAGATGGAGACCCAGTACTTC
TRBJ2-7	.	TRBV30	.	CAWMADSFYEQYF	TGTGCCTGGATGGCAGATTCCTTCTACGAGCAGTACTTC
TRBJ2-2	.	TRBV19	.	CASSIVGGAGELFF	TGTGCCAGTAGTATCGTGGGAGGAGCCGGGGAGCTGTTTTTT
TRBJ2-1	TRBD2	TRBV19	.	CASSIRGLFYEQFF	TGTGCCAGTAGTATAAGGGGACTATTTTATGAGCAGTTCTTC
TRBJ1-4	.	TRBV19	.	CASSISPGGNEKLFF	TGTGCCAGTAGTATTTCCCCTGGCGGTAATGAAAAACTGTTTTTT
TRBJ1-5	.	TRBV2	few	CASSDLVDSPQHF	TGTGCCAGCAGTGACCTGGTTGACTCGCCCCAGCATTTT
TRBJ1-6	TRBD1	TRBV30	.	CAWSGGTGPIYYNSPLHF	TGTGCCTGGAGTGGGGGGACAGGGCCCATCTACTATAATTCACCCCTCCACTTT
TRBJ1-1	.	TRBV7-9	.	CASSLALPEAFF	TGTGCCAGCAGCTTAGCCCTCCCTGAAGCTTTCTTT
TRBJ2-1	.	TRBV2	.	CASSSDRPQFF	TGTGCCAGCAGCTCTGACAGACCGCAGTTCTTC
TRBJ1-2	TRBD1	TRBV10-2	.	CASRDRGMSGYTF	TGCGCCAGCAGGGACAGGGGGATGAGTGGCTACACCTTC
TRBJ2-1	.	TRBV5-5	.	CASSLRRSSYNEQFF	TGTGCCAGCAGCTTGAGGCGGAGCTCCTACAATGAGCAGTTCTTC
TRBJ2-3	TRBD2	TRBV9	.	CASSPVERGTDTQYF	TGTGCCAGCAGCCCCGTCGAGCGGGGGACAGATACGCAGTATTTT
TRBJ2-5	TRBD1	TRBV7-7	.	CASSGGQGAWETQYF	TGTGCTAGCAGCGGGGGACAGGGGGCGTGGGAGACCCAGTACTTC
TRBJ2-5	.	TRBV28	.	CASSLRQRLAQYF	TGTGCCAGCAGTTTGCGGCAACGATTGGCCCAGTACTTC
TRBJ2-3	TRBD1	TRBV6-5	.	CASSWDRGESDTQYF	TGTGCCAGCAGTTGGGACAGGGGGGAGTCAGATACGCAGTATTTT
TRBJ2-7	TRBD2	TRBV7-6	.	CASSPRGAGPVLDEQYF	TGTGCCAGCAGCCCTCGGGGAGCGGGGCCGGTTCTTGACGAGCAGTACTTC
TRBJ2-2	TRBD2	TRBV19	.	CASMRVASGENTGELFF	TGTGCCAGTATGCGTGTGGCTAGCGGAGAAAACACCGGGGAGCTGTTTTTT
TRBJ1-1	.	TRBV6-5	.	CASSHNRVGTEAFF	TGTGCCAGCAGTCACAACAGGGTAGGCACTGAAGCTTTCTTT
TRBJ1-6	.	TRBV9	.	CASSVEAGKGSPLHF	TGTGCCAGCAGCGTAGAGGCAGGGAAAGGTTCACCCCTCCACTTT
TRBJ2-5	TRBD1	TRBV10-1	.	CASSVGTGIEETQYF	TGCGCCAGCAGCGTCGGGACAGGGATCGAAGAGACCCAGTACTTC
TRBJ1-5	TRBD1	TRBV7-9	.	CASSPQGNQPQHF	TGTGCCAGCAGCCCACAGGGGAATCAGCCCCAGCATTTT
TRBJ2-1	.	TRBV13	.	CASSIRVYEQFF	TGTGCCAGCAGCATCAGGGTATACGAGCAGTTCTTC
TRBJ2-7	.	TRBV7-8	.	CASTDEGSYEQYF	TGTGCCAGCACCGACGAGGGATCCTACGAGCAGTACTTC
TRBJ2-1	TRBD2	TRBV4-1	.	CASRILAGNNEQFF	TGCGCCAGCAGGATCCTAGCGGGAAATAATGAGCAGTTCTTC
TRBJ2-5	.	TRBV11-3	.	CASSYHGEQETQYF	TGTGCCAGCAGTTACCACGGGGAACAAGAGACCCAGTACTTC
TRBJ2-7	.	TRBV21-1	few	CASSKVVVSSAYEQYF	TGTGCCAGCAGCAAAGTGGTAGTTTCATCTGCCTACGAGCAGTACTTC
TRBJ2-1	TRBD2	TRBV2	.	CASSEVAGGEQFF	TGTGCCAGCAGTGAAGTAGCGGGAGGTGAGCAGTTCTTC
TRBJ2-5	TRBD2	TRBV15	.	CATSRDPGGGETQYF	TGTGCCACCAGCAGAGATCCGGGGGGGGGAGAGACCCAGTACTTC
TRBJ2-3	.	TRBV5-1	.	CASSYRDSGTDTQYF	TGCGCCAGCAGCTACCGGGACTCGGGCACAGATACGCAGTATTTT
TRBJ1-1	.	TRBV6-5	once	CASSQAGVMNTEAFF	TGTGCCAGCAGCCAAGCGGGGGTCATGAACACTGAAGCTTTCTTT